Presented here are 13 T cell receptor delta chains from one specimen sequenced in a study of γδ T cells in repeated Plasmodium falciparum infection. Gammadelta T cells were flow-sorted from PBMC into Vgamma9/Vdelta2+ and Vdelta2-negative populations for bulk analysis. TCRdb redid clone calling on the multiplex PCR reads using CATT. This sample has over 55,000 delta-chain clones, with approximately 1.5% found just once. The sequencing sample was made of gamma-delta T cells from blood. All receptors come from a pool of human donors (malaria-infected and uninfected, not separated).

In this sample, this clone turned up many times. TCRdb's entry gives the protein of a much larger clone, which mismatches this DNA's translation at residue 7, likely from a read error; the protein reported here is translated from the DNA. The chain combines TRDV1 with TRDJ1; TRDD3 might be the D (7 bases). This CDR3 spans 21 amino acids. The ends were cut back, 4 bases at V and 0 bases at J, with 30 bases in the middle. Germline V CDR1 and CDR2: TSWWSYY, QGS. Here the CDR3 DNA reads TGTGCTCTTGGGGTCAGCGCCTGTCCTCCTACTGGGGTAGGGTACACCGATAAACTCATCTTT. Translated: CALGVSACPPTGVGYTDKLIF.

This clone was counted at least ten times. For this DNA, TCRdb reports the protein of a much larger clone, which diverges at residue 13, most likely from a read error; the protein presented here is translated directly from the DNA. The rearrangement uses TRDV1 and TRDJ1; 11 bases agree with TRDD3. TCRdb carries no J gene annotation; the J gene was assigned here by matching the DNA with germline. The junction had 18 bases not matched to a gene; V was cut back by 0 bases and J by 3 bases. The CDR3 spans 21 residues. The V gene's germline CDR1 is TSWWSYY and CDR2 QGS. The DNA for the CDR3 is TGTGCTCTTGGGGAACTAATGGGGTACTGGGGGATATCCTACCTTCCCGATAAACTCATCTTT. This codes for CALGELMGYWGISYLPDKLIF.

Concerning this clone: With a far larger clone one base away, a read error is the likely cause. The sample has other DNA sequences that encode this CDR3 too. The V and J genes are TRDV1 and TRDJ1, with TRDD3 identical over 9 bases. Germline V gene data show CDR1 as TSWWSYY and CDR2 as QGS. The CDR3 contains 23 residues. CDR3 loop: CALGELSLPEYWGRGWDTDKLIF. As DNA, the CDR3 is TGTGCTCTTGGGGAACTCAGCCTTCCCGAGTACTGGGGGAGGGGTTGGGACACCGATAAGCTCATCTTT.

This clone was seen many times. TCRdb's entry gives the protein of a much larger clone, which mismatches this DNA's translation at residue 12, likely from a read error; the protein reported here is translated from the DNA. The genes are TRDV1 and TRDJ1; D is ambiguous. CDR3 length: 16 amino acids. Germline-derived CDR1 and CDR2 are TSWWSYY and QGS. The CDR3 DNA is TGTGCTCTTGGGGAACTGCCCCCACCGTACACCAATAAACTCATCTTT. Protein sequence: CALGELPPPYTNKLIF.

This clone was recorded many times. A read error may explain this, as a much larger clone is one base away. The chain joins TRDV1 to TRDJ1, with D hard to call. Trimming took 2 bases from V and 10 from J, leaving 20 bases between them. Germline-derived CDR1 and CDR2 are TSWWSYY and QGS. This CDR3 is 15 amino acids long. CDR3 bases: TGTGCTCTTGGGGAAGGGCATGGGCCTGGAAGGGGACTCATCTTT. Translation gives CALGEGHGPGRGLIF.

About this clone: A clone one base away is much larger, so this may be a read error. The V gene is listed as TRDV1; no J gene was called; no DNA check was done on the table's D call, TRDD3. The CDR3 runs to 23 residues. The germline V gene has CDR1 TSWWSYY and CDR2 QGS. CDR3 amino acids: CALGESILYGTHWGKYVPDKLIF. DNA of the CDR3: TGTGCTCTTGGGGAATCCATTCTCTACGGGACTCACTGGGGAAAATACGTTCCCGATAAGCTCATCTTT.

Ten or more counts support this clone. A far more abundant clone sits one base away, making this likely a read error. Other DNA sequences in the same sample also yield this CDR3. Here the CDR3 DNA reads TGTGCTCTTGGGGAACGGCTTTCCCAGAAAACGTACACCGATAAACTCATCTTC. Translated, it gives CALGERLSQKTYTDKLIF. The J gene is TRDJ1, the V gene TRDV1; D ambiguous. The CDR3 length is 18 residues. From germline, CDR1 is TSWWSYY and CDR2 QGS.

As concerns this clone: This DNA's translation and the protein TCRdb lists, from a much larger clone, do not match at residue 3, likely due to a read error; the protein shown is translated from the DNA. The chain carries TRDV1 and TRDJ1; TRDD2 or TRDD3 may be the D gene (6 bases each). No J gene was available from TCRdb, and it was assigned here by a germline match of the DNA. This CDR3 is 21 amino acids long. CDR1 and CDR2 from the germline V gene are TSWWSYY and QGS. Written as DNA, the CDR3 is TGTGCTCCTGGGGAACTCCCCTTGCGCCTTCCCTTGGAGACGTACACCGATAAACTCATCTTT. Residues: CAPGELPLRLPLETYTDKLIF.

This clone was seen a few times. It is likely a read error: a sequence one base away is far more abundant. The sample has other DNA sequences that encode this CDR3 too. V gene TRDV1 combines with J gene TRDJ1; D may be TRDD2 or TRDD3 (7 bases each). The J gene comes from matching the DNA to germline here; TCRdb lacks it. The CDR3 spans 21 residues. Between the trimmed V and J ends, which lost 4 bases and 2 bases, there was a span of 32 bases. Germline assignment: CDR1 TSWWSYY and CDR2 QGS. CDR3 loop: CALGGFAFLRFTGDYTDKLIF. As DNA, the CDR3 is TGTGCTCTTGGGGGGTTCGCCTTCCTGCGGTTTACTGGGGACTATACCGATAAACTCATCTTT.

This clone appeared many times. This DNA's translation and the protein TCRdb lists, from a much larger clone, do not match at residue 13, likely due to a read error; the protein shown is translated from the DNA. The CDR3 protein is CACDTWGSGSWDIRQMFF. The DNA for the CDR3 is TGTGCCTGTGACACCTGGGGTTCCGGCTCCTGGGACATCCGACAGATGTTTTTC. The gene calls are TRDV2 and TRDJ3; TRDD3 is a possible D gene (5 bases). The germline CDR1 and CDR2 sequences are GEAIGNYY and EKD. The CDR3 length is 18 residues.

This clone was counted between two and nine times. A far larger clone is one nucleotide away, so this likely arose from a read error. Within the sample, other DNA sequences also encode this same CDR3. The chain combines TRDV1 with TRDJ1; D uncertain. No J segment appears in TCRdb, so it was assigned here by matching the sequence to germline. The CDR3 consists of 19 residues. V was shortened by 4 bases and J by 2 bases, with 26 bases between the two germline ends. CDR1 and CDR2 from the germline V gene are TSWWSYY and QGS. The CDR3 sequence is CALGVNFFLWPRETDKLIF. The CDR3 coding sequence is TGTGCTCTTGGGGTAAACTTCTTTCTATGGCCCCGAGAGACCGATAAACTCATCTTT.

This clone has at least ten counts. The CDR3 spells CALGKAFPSYTDKLIF. The CDR3 nucleotides are TGTGCTCTTGGGAAGGCCTTCCCAAGCTACACCGATAAACTCATCTTT. V gene TRDV1 combines with J gene TRDJ1; possible D gene TRDD2, 6 bases. Per the germline V gene, CDR1 is TSWWSYY and CDR2 is QGS. Between the trimmed V and J ends, which lost 5 bases and 0 bases, there was a span of 16 bases. The CDR3 length is 16 residues.

This clone was seen ten or more times. The same CDR3 is also encoded by other DNA sequences in this sample. The chain joins TRDV3 to TRDJ1; weak D call: TRDD3 (9 bases). V was clipped by 5 bases and J by 0 bases, with 43 bases between them. CDR3 size: 23 residues. The germline CDR1 and CDR2 sequences are TVYSNPD and GDNSRS (reference sequence). This CDR3 is CAIKGVFLLPYWGTPSYTDKLIF. As DNA, the CDR3 is TGTGCCATTAAGGGAGTCTTCCTACTTCCTTACTGGGGGACCCCGTCGTACACCGATAAACTCATCTTT.